The rows below give T cell receptor beta chains drawn from one sample of a study of shared clonotypes between healthy human individuals. Some clones are missing from TCRdb's copy, which holds only in-frame ones; the method was immunoSEQ multiplex PCR. The data hold about 680,000 clones, with roughly nine tenths observed a single time. Sequenced sample: naive CD8+ T cells sorted from blood. The receptors were gathered from a man aged 30-40 years in good health. Both conserved end residues are part of each CDR3. Fields, in order: V gene, clone size, CDR3 length, D gene, J gene, CDR3 protein, CDR3 DNA. The D gene is left open where the match is weak. The size entry is marked missing in some rows and otherwise reads once, few, many or a size class.

V gene: TRBV21-1
clone size: NA
CDR3 length: 17
D gene: NA
J gene: TRBJ2-7
CDR3 protein: CASSKPLSAGAAGEQYF
CDR3 DNA: TGTGCCAGCAGCAAACCACTGTCGGCGGGAGCCGCTGGGGAGCAGTACTTC

V gene: TRBV2
clone size: NA
CDR3 length: 15
D gene: NA
J gene: TRBJ2-7
CDR3 protein: CASGLGVATTYEQYF
CDR3 DNA: TGTGCCAGCGGACTGGGGGTAGCGACAACCTACGAGCAGTACTTC

V gene: TRBV28
clone size: NA
CDR3 length: 17
D gene: NA
J gene: TRBJ2-7
CDR3 protein: CASSRSFAIASTYEQYF
CDR3 DNA: TGTGCCAGCAGTAGGTCATTCGCGATCGCTTCCACCTACGAGCAGTACTTC

V gene: TRBV10-2
clone size: NA
CDR3 length: 16
D gene: NA
J gene: TRBJ1-1
CDR3 protein: CASSERLRTANTEAFF
CDR3 DNA: TGCGCCAGCAGTGAGCGCTTGCGGACTGCGAACACTGAAGCTTTCTTT

V gene: TRBV29-1
clone size: NA
CDR3 length: 12
D gene: NA
J gene: TRBJ2-4
CDR3 protein: CSVKGAKNIQYF
CDR3 DNA: TGCAGCGTCAAGGGAGCCAAAAACATTCAGTACTTC

V gene: TRBV11-2
clone size: NA
CDR3 length: 15
D gene: TRBD1
J gene: TRBJ1-5
CDR3 protein: CASSLGQGVGQPQHF
CDR3 DNA: TGTGCCAGCAGCCTCGGACAGGGGGTTGGACAGCCCCAGCATTTT

V gene: TRBV28
clone size: NA
CDR3 length: 15
D gene: NA
J gene: TRBJ2-7
CDR3 protein: CASGPRGWASYEQYF
CDR3 DNA: TGTGCCAGCGGCCCTCGGGGGTGGGCCTCCTACGAGCAGTACTTC

V gene: TRBV9
clone size: NA
CDR3 length: 13
D gene: NA
J gene: TRBJ2-3
CDR3 protein: CASSVEGTDTQYF
CDR3 DNA: TGTGCCAGCAGCGTAGAGGGGACAGATACGCAGTATTTT

V gene: TRBV10-2
clone size: NA
CDR3 length: 16
D gene: NA
J gene: TRBJ1-2
CDR3 protein: CASSESPHSQIGGYTF
CDR3 DNA: TGCGCCAGCAGTGAGTCCCCCCATTCCCAGATAGGGGGCTACACCTTC

V gene: TRBV4-1
clone size: once
CDR3 length: 13
D gene: TRBD1
J gene: TRBJ2-7
CDR3 protein: CASSWDSYYEQYF
CDR3 DNA: TGCGCCAGCAGTTGGGACAGCTACTACGAGCAGTACTTC

V gene: TRBV7-9
clone size: NA
CDR3 length: 14
D gene: NA
J gene: TRBJ2-3
CDR3 protein: CASGPGHNTDTQYF
CDR3 DNA: TGTGCCAGCGGTCCGGGACACAACACAGATACGCAGTATTTT

V gene: TRBV19
clone size: few
CDR3 length: 16
D gene: NA
J gene: TRBJ2-1
CDR3 protein: CASSIVRDDSYNEQFF
CDR3 DNA: TGTGCCAGTAGTATAGTCAGGGACGACTCCTACAATGAGCAGTTCTTC

V gene: TRBV10-3
clone size: once
CDR3 length: 20
D gene: NA
J gene: TRBJ2-1
CDR3 protein: CAISQTTLTDVKSSYNEQFF
CDR3 DNA: TGTGCCATCAGTCAGACGACCTTGACAGACGTAAAGAGCTCCTACAATGAGCAGTTCTTC

V gene: TRBV18
clone size: NA
CDR3 length: 15
D gene: NA
J gene: TRBJ2-3
CDR3 protein: CASSPRVTTTDTQYF
CDR3 DNA: TGTGCCAGCTCACCACGGGTGACAACCACAGATACGCAGTATTTT

V gene: TRBV19
clone size: NA
CDR3 length: 15
D gene: NA
J gene: TRBJ1-2
CDR3 protein: CASSINSVSMVSYTF
CDR3 DNA: TGTGCCAGTAGTATTAACTCGGTATCCATGGTTAGCTACACCTTC

V gene: TRBV7-9
clone size: NA
CDR3 length: 16
D gene: NA
J gene: TRBJ2-7
CDR3 protein: CASSSPDPVGAVEQYF
CDR3 DNA: TGTGCCAGCAGCTCCCCGGATCCGGTGGGGGCTGTCGAGCAGTACTTC

V gene: TRBV7-9
clone size: NA
CDR3 length: 15
D gene: TRBD2
J gene: TRBJ2-3
CDR3 protein: CASSLPTSGIDTQYF
CDR3 DNA: TGTGCCAGCAGCTTACCGACTAGCGGGATAGATACGCAGTATTTT

V gene: TRBV7-9
clone size: once
CDR3 length: 12
D gene: NA
J gene: TRBJ2-1
CDR3 protein: CASSSPLSEQFF
CDR3 DNA: TGTGCCAGCAGCTCTCCCCTGAGTGAGCAGTTCTTC

V gene: TRBV2
clone size: NA
CDR3 length: 14
D gene: TRBD1
J gene: TRBJ2-7
CDR3 protein: CASSRQGENYEQYF
CDR3 DNA: TGTGCCAGCAGTAGACAGGGGGAGAACTACGAGCAGTACTTC

V gene: TRBV29-1
clone size: NA
CDR3 length: 11
D gene: NA
J gene: TRBJ2-1
CDR3 protein: CSGRAYNEQFF
CDR3 DNA: TGCAGCGGCCGGGCCTACAATGAGCAGTTCTTC

V gene: TRBV7-9
clone size: NA
CDR3 length: 17
D gene: NA
J gene: TRBJ1-1
CDR3 protein: CASSFNRGAGMNTEAFF
CDR3 DNA: TGTGCCAGCAGCTTCAATCGTGGCGCAGGCATGAACACTGAAGCTTTCTTT

V gene: TRBV5-4
clone size: NA
CDR3 length: 15
D gene: NA
J gene: TRBJ1-2
CDR3 protein: CASSFFGGANYGYTF
CDR3 DNA: TGTGCCAGCAGCTTTTTCGGGGGCGCGAATTATGGCTACACCTTC

V gene: TRBV7-9
clone size: NA
CDR3 length: 12
D gene: NA
J gene: TRBJ2-3
CDR3 protein: CASSHDSNTQYF
CDR3 DNA: TGTGCCAGCAGTCACGACTCAAATACGCAGTATTTT

V gene: TRBV7-6
clone size: NA
CDR3 length: 13
D gene: TRBD1
J gene: TRBJ2-3
CDR3 protein: CASSLTGVDTQYF
CDR3 DNA: TGTGCCAGCAGCTTAACAGGGGTGGATACGCAGTATTTT

V gene: TRBV4-1
clone size: NA
CDR3 length: 14
D gene: NA
J gene: TRBJ1-5
CDR3 protein: CASSQVGSNQPQHF
CDR3 DNA: TGCGCCAGCAGCCAAGTCGGAAGCAATCAGCCCCAGCATTTT

V gene: TRBV14
clone size: once
CDR3 length: 19
D gene: TRBD2
J gene: TRBJ2-3
CDR3 protein: CASSQVYPPTSWRTDTQYF
CDR3 DNA: TGTGCCAGCAGCCAAGTATACCCCCCGACTAGCTGGCGCACAGATACGCAGTATTTT

V gene: TRBV5-4
clone size: NA
CDR3 length: 14
D gene: NA
J gene: TRBJ1-1
CDR3 protein: CASSFGIPNTEAFF
CDR3 DNA: TGTGCCAGCAGCTTCGGGATACCGAACACTGAAGCTTTCTTT

V gene: TRBV5-5
clone size: NA
CDR3 length: 15
D gene: NA
J gene: TRBJ2-7
CDR3 protein: CASSLVVNPGYEQYF
CDR3 DNA: TGTGCCAGCAGCTTGGTAGTCAATCCGGGATACGAGCAGTACTTC

V gene: TRBV7-9
clone size: medium-sized
CDR3 length: 11
D gene: NA
J gene: TRBJ2-3
CDR3 protein: CASSSSSGTYF
CDR3 DNA: TGTGCCAGCAGCTCCTCCTCCGGGACATACTTT

V gene: TRBV4-1
clone size: NA
CDR3 length: 14
D gene: NA
J gene: TRBJ1-5
CDR3 protein: CASSQDQGWKPQHF
CDR3 DNA: TGCGCCAGCAGCCAAGACCAAGGGTGGAAGCCCCAGCATTTT

V gene: TRBV7-9
clone size: NA
CDR3 length: 16
D gene: NA
J gene: TRBJ2-1
CDR3 protein: CASSSFGKSAGNEQFF
CDR3 DNA: TGTGCCAGCAGCTCTTTCGGAAAATCGGCTGGCAATGAGCAGTTCTTC

V gene: TRBV5-6
clone size: NA
CDR3 length: 13
D gene: TRBD1
J gene: TRBJ2-5
CDR3 protein: CASSPGQGRTQYF
CDR3 DNA: TGTGCCAGCAGCCCTGGACAGGGGAGGACCCAGTACTTC

V gene: TRBV7-9
clone size: once
CDR3 length: 13
D gene: NA
J gene: TRBJ2-2
CDR3 protein: CASRSLYTGELFF
CDR3 DNA: TGTGCCAGCAGATCTCTCTATACCGGGGAGCTGTTTTTT

V gene: TRBV14
clone size: NA
CDR3 length: 15
D gene: NA
J gene: TRBJ2-7
CDR3 protein: CASSQVQGGGGEQYF
CDR3 DNA: TGTGCCAGCAGCCAAGTTCAAGGGGGAGGAGGCGAGCAGTACTTC

V gene: TRBV5-4
clone size: NA
CDR3 length: 18
D gene: TRBD2
J gene: TRBJ2-1
CDR3 protein: CASSFITSGRARGNEQFF
CDR3 DNA: TGTGCCAGCAGCTTCATCACTAGCGGGAGGGCCCGGGGAAATGAGCAGTTCTTC

V gene: TRBV7-2
clone size: NA
CDR3 length: 13
D gene: TRBD1
J gene: TRBJ2-1
CDR3 protein: CASSWTGYNEQFF
CDR3 DNA: TGTGCCAGCAGCTGGACAGGATACAATGAGCAGTTCTTC

V gene: TRBV29-1
clone size: NA
CDR3 length: 14
D gene: TRBD2
J gene: TRBJ2-7
CDR3 protein: CSVLLREKPYEQYF
CDR3 DNA: TGCAGCGTTCTTTTGCGGGAGAAACCCTACGAGCAGTACTTC

V gene: TRBV6-1
clone size: once
CDR3 length: 13
D gene: NA
J gene: TRBJ1-1
CDR3 protein: CASSELGRLEAFF
CDR3 DNA: TGTGCCAGCAGTGAATTGGGGCGTCTTGAAGCTTTCTTT

V gene: TRBV29-1
clone size: NA
CDR3 length: 14
D gene: NA
J gene: TRBJ2-1
CDR3 protein: CSVCTVLSYNEQFF
CDR3 DNA: TGCAGCGTGTGTACTGTGCTTAGCTACAATGAGCAGTTCTTC

V gene: TRBV5-1
clone size: NA
CDR3 length: 16
D gene: TRBD1
J gene: TRBJ2-7
CDR3 protein: CASSFMGTGGTYEQYF
CDR3 DNA: TGCGCCAGCAGCTTCATGGGGACAGGGGGCACCTACGAGCAGTACTTC

V gene: TRBV13
clone size: NA
CDR3 length: 17
D gene: TRBD1
J gene: TRBJ1-3
CDR3 protein: CASSLGRTGGVGNTIYF
CDR3 DNA: TGTGCCAGCAGCTTAGGCCGTACAGGGGGAGTGGGAAACACCATATATTTT

V gene: TRBV7-9
clone size: NA
CDR3 length: 19
D gene: NA
J gene: TRBJ2-6
CDR3 protein: CASSVIPGTPASGANVLTF
CDR3 DNA: TGTGCCAGCAGCGTAATTCCGGGGACTCCGGCCTCTGGGGCCAACGTCCTGACTTTC

V gene: TRBV6-4
clone size: NA
CDR3 length: 17
D gene: TRBD1
J gene: TRBJ2-6
CDR3 protein: CASSKRDSLSGANVLTF
CDR3 DNA: TGTGCCAGCAGTAAAAGGGACAGCCTCTCTGGGGCCAACGTCCTGACTTTC

V gene: TRBV11-2
clone size: NA
CDR3 length: 14
D gene: TRBD1
J gene: TRBJ2-2
CDR3 protein: CASSATTGAGELFF
CDR3 DNA: TGTGCCAGCAGCGCGACGACAGGGGCCGGGGAGCTGTTTTTT

V gene: TRBV28
clone size: NA
CDR3 length: 16
D gene: NA
J gene: TRBJ1-2
CDR3 protein: CASSSPSQASNYGYTF
CDR3 DNA: TGTGCCAGCAGTTCCCCTTCACAGGCTTCTAACTATGGCTACACCTTC